This TCR beta chain was observed in a study of cytotoxic CD8 clonotypes in ibrutinib-treated CLL. V lost 0 bases and J lost 2, with 12 bases in between. The CDR3 runs to 16 residues. CDR1 is SGHRS, CDR2 YFSETQ, per germline. Overall study findings and caveats: Among the clonotypes, public ones were uncommon and contracted or held stable on treatment. Relative to age-matched healthy donors, clonality at baseline was higher, and it tracked circulating CD8+ T-cell counts.

As for this clone: The antigen is not known.

Depths of 1 in 200,000 to 1 in 1 million T cells were the sequencing target. The method was immunoSEQ multiplex PCR; TCRdb's version includes in-frame clones alone and lacks a portion of them. The sample shows 330,000 or so clones, under 70% of them seen only once. V is TRBV5-1 and J is TRBJ2-1, with D tentatively TRBD2 (6 bases). The specimen was PBMCs, collected after 36 months of ibrutinib treatment. This sequence originates from a human donor with chronic lymphocytic leukemia. CDR3 amino acids: CASSLVAGPPYNEQFF. In DNA, the CDR3 is TGCGCCAGCAGCTTGGTTGCGGGGCCCCCCTACAATGAGCAGTTCTTC. Complete variable domain (other parts from reference TRBV5-1 and TRBJ2-1): KAGVTQTPRYLIKTRGQQVTLSCSPISGHRSVSWYQQTPGQGLQFLFEYFSETQRNKGNFPGRFSGRQFSNSRSEMNVSTLELGDSALYLCASSLVAGPPYNEQFFGPGTRLTVL.